This T cell receptor (beta chain) is from a study of blood T cell repertoires in COVID-19. For the study at large: Samples came from the United States, Italy and Spain, spanning acute and convalescent COVID-19. PBMCs, B-cell-depleted T cells, or T cells provided the cDNA or gDNA that made up the material.

CDR3 length: 13 amino acids. Trimming took off 7 bases at V and 0 bases at J, with 9 bases between the two ends. Germline assignment: CDR1 LNHDA and CDR2 SQIVND (reference sequence). In the study's own analysis: Reference gene primer amplification yielded estimated nucleated cell counts. TCRdb keeps only in-frame clones here, not all; method: immunoSEQ multiplex PCR. V and J calls and clone size follow that table, whereas D and trimming were derived from the DNA. Of 65,000 to 80,000 clones listed, under 95% are singletons. The chain uses TRBV19 and TRBJ1-1, with TRBD1 as a possible D gene (5 bases). The specimen sequenced was peripheral blood. This TCR came from a human donor in a cohort sampled during active COVID-19. CDR3 residues: CASTGPLNTEAFF. The CDR3 nucleotides read TGTGCCAGTACAGGGCCACTGAACACTGAAGCTTTCTTT.